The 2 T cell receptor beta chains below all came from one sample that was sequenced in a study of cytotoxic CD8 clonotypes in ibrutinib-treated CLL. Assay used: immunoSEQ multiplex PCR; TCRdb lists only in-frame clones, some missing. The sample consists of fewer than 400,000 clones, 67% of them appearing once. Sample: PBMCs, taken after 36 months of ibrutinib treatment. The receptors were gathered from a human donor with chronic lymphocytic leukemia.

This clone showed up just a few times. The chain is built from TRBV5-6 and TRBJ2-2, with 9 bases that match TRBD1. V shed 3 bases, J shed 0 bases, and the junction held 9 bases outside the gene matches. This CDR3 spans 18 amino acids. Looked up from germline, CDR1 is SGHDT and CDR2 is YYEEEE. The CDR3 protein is CASSSWDRAFANTGELFF. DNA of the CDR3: TGTGCCAGCAGCTCATGGGACAGGGCGTTCGCGAACACCGGGGAGCTGTTTTTT.

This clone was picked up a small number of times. CDR3 sequence reads: CASSVEPHRDYGYTF. The CDR3 DNA reads as TGTGCCAGCAGCGTAGAGCCCCACAGGGACTATGGCTACACCTTC. The chain uses TRBV9 and TRBJ1-2; perhaps TRBD1 as D (6 bases). The CDR3 has 15 amino acids. Germline loops: CDR1 SGDLS, CDR2 YYNGEE. V shed 0 bases and J shed 3 bases, with 12 bases lying between them.